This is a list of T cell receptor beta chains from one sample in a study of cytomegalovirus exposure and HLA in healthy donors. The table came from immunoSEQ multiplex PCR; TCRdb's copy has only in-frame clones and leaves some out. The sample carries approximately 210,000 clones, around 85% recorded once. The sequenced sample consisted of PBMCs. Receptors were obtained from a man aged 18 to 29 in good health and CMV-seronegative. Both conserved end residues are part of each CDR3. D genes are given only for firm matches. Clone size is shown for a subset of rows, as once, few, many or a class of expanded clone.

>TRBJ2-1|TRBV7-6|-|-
TGTGCCAGCAGCCAGGGGTTGGATGAGCAGTTCTTC
CASSQGLDEQFF
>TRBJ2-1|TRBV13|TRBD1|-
TGTGCCAGCAGCTTCGACAGGGGAAGGGTCAATGAGCAGTTCTTC
CASSFDRGRVNEQFF
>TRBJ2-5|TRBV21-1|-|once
TGTGCCAGCAGGAAGTTAGCGGGGGGGCCGGGGGAGACCCAGTACTTC
CASRKLAGGPGETQYF
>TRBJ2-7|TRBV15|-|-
TGTGCCACCAGCTTACACAACTGGGAGCTCCATCAGCGGTACTTC
CATSLHNWELHQRYF
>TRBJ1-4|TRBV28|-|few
TGTGCCAGCAGTTTATTACACGGACAGCTTAATGAAAAACTGTTTTTT
CASSLLHGQLNEKLFF
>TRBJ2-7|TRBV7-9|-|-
TGTGCCAGCACTGGACAGCCCACCTACGAGCAGTACTTC
CASTGQPTYEQYF
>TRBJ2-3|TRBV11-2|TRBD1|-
TGTGCCAGCAGTCAAAACAGGGGGTCAACCGGCACAGATACGCAGTATTTT
CASSQNRGSTGTDTQYF
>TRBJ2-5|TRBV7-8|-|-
TGTGCCAGCAGCTTAGTAGGAGGGGGGGGCGCGTCTCAGACCCAGTACTTC
CASSLVGGGGASQTQYF
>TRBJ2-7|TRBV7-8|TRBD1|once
TGTGCCAGCAGCCGTCGAGGACAGGGGTTGACCTACGAGCAGTACTTC
CASSRRGQGLTYEQYF
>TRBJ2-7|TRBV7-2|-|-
TGTGCCAGCAGCTTACAGGCTACTCTTTCCTGCGAGCAGTACTTC
CASSLQATLSCEQYF
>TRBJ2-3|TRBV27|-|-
TGTGCCAGCAGTGCCCTTACAGCCAACACAGATACGCAGTATTTT
CASSALTANTDTQYF
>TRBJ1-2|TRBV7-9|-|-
TGTGCCAGCAGCCTTACGGGAAATAACTATGGCTACACCTTC
CASSLTGNNYGYTF
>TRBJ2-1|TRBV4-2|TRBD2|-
TGTGCCAGCAGCCCGGGACTAGCCCGACACTACAATGAGCAGTTCTTC
CASSPGLARHYNEQFF
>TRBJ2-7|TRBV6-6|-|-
TGTGCCAGCACCGCTAGAGATGAGCAGTACTTC
CASTARDEQYF
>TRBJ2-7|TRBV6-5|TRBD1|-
TGTGCCAGCAGGTCTCCCGGGACAGGGCACGACGAGCAGTACTTC
CASRSPGTGHDEQYF
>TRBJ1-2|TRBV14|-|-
TGTGCCACCCGCAGGGGAGCGTCGTATGGCTACACCTTC
CATRRGASYGYTF
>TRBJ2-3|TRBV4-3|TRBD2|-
TGCGCCAGCAGCCAAGGGTCTAGCGGTAGGGATACGCAGTATTTT
CASSQGSSGRDTQYF
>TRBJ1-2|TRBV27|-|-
TGTGCCAGCAGTACCTGGGGCTTCTATGGCTACACCTTC
CASSTWGFYGYTF
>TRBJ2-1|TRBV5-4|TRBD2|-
TGTGCCAGCAGCACTAGCGGGAGGTACAATGAGCAGTTCTTC
CASSTSGRYNEQFF